This is a list of T cell receptor beta chains from one sample in a study of blood T cell repertoires in COVID-19. Assay used: immunoSEQ multiplex PCR; TCRdb lists only in-frame clones, some missing. Among about 130,000 clones, more than 75% were seen once, and the ten largest hold 2% to 3%. Sequenced sample: peripheral blood. These receptors were collected from a man aged 50 or older with active COVID-19. The CDR3 runs from the conserved cysteine through the conserved F or W. The order of the fields is V gene, D gene, J gene, clone size, CDR3 DNA, CDR3 protein. The D gene is left open where the match is weak. Clone size appears in some rows only: once, few, many, or a class for an expanded clone.

TRBV30,.,TRBJ1-1,.,TGTGCCTGGAGTGTACTCAGGGACACTGAAGCTTTCTTT,CAWSVLRDTEAFF
TRBV30,.,TRBJ2-2,.,TGTGCCTGGAAAAGCGTTCTCGGGGGGGAGCTGTTTTTT,CAWKSVLGGELFF
TRBV5-1,.,TRBJ2-1,.,TGCGCCAGCCGGCTTGGAGGGGATGAGCAGTTCTTC,CASRLGGDEQFF
TRBV5-1,.,TRBJ1-5,few,TGCGCCAGCAGATCGTCGGGGGAACCCAATCAGCCCCAGCATTTT,CASRSSGEPNQPQHF
TRBV7-8,.,TRBJ2-1,.,TGTGCCAGCAGCAATAGAGAGGGCGCGAATAATGAGCAGTTCTTC,CASSNREGANNEQFF
TRBV30,.,TRBJ1-5,.,TGTGCCTGGAGTGACACCGGCAGAGGGCATCAGCCCCAGCATTTT,CAWSDTGRGHQPQHF
TRBV12-3/TRBV12-4,.,TRBJ1-5,.,TGTGCCAGCAGTTGGGGGCAAAATCAGCCCCAGCATTTT,CASSWGQNQPQHF
TRBV9,.,TRBJ1-1,once,TGTGCCAGCACCCGGGAGGTGAACACTGAAGCTTTCTTT,CASTREVNTEAFF
TRBV6-5,TRBD1,TRBJ1-1,.,TGTGCCAGCAGCCCCTGGGGACAGGGGGGCACTGAAGCTTTCTTT,CASSPWGQGGTEAFF
TRBV6-5,.,TRBJ1-2,.,TGTGCCAGCACTCCCGGCGGGATTAACTATGGCTACACCTTC,CASTPGGINYGYTF
TRBV6-5,.,TRBJ1-1,.,TGTGCCAGCACTATTGGACACAAAACTGAAGCTTTCTTT,CASTIGHKTEAFF
TRBV6-4,TRBD1,TRBJ2-2,.,TGTGCCAGAATAAGGGACAGGGCCTCCGGGGAGCTGTTTTTT,CARIRDRASGELFF
TRBV2,.,TRBJ2-7,few,TGTGCCAGCAGTGAACTGGAGGGTACCCATGACGAGCAGTACTTC,CASSELEGTHDEQYF
TRBV12-3/TRBV12-4,.,TRBJ1-1,.,TGTGCCAGCAGTTTAACAGCTGAAGCTTTCTTT,CASSLTAEAFF
TRBV6-5,TRBD2,TRBJ2-1,.,TGTGCCAGCACAAGCGGGGGGCCGGGGAATGAGCAGTTCTTC,CASTSGGPGNEQFF
TRBV2,.,TRBJ1-2,.,TGTGCCAGCAGTGCACCTCGGGGGAACTATGGCTACACCTTC,CASSAPRGNYGYTF